These 27 T cell receptor beta chains were all obtained from the same sample, sequenced in a study of blood T cell repertoires in COVID-19. Data came from immunoSEQ multiplex PCR; TCRdb stores just in-frame clones and leaves some out. The table has 150,000 or so clones, 80% seen once; the top ten hold 13%. Material: peripheral blood. These receptors came from a man between 60 and 75 years old with active or convalescent COVID-19.

This clone was seen more than once but under ten times. This rearrangement joins TRBV20-1 to TRBJ2-7; D perhaps matches TRBD1 (7 bases). Germline lookup yields CDR1 DFQATT and CDR2 SNEGSKA (reference sequence). V was trimmed by 3 bases and J by 2 bases, leaving 11 bases between them. The CDR3 contains 13 residues. CDR3 sequence reads: CSASQGEAYEQYF. Here the CDR3 DNA reads TGCAGTGCTAGTCAGGGGGAGGCCTACGAGCAGTACTTC.

This rearrangement joins TRBV2 to TRBJ1-4, with 7 bases identical to TRBD1. The germline V gene has CDR1 SNHLY and CDR2 FYNNEI. J gave up 1 base and V 7 bases, and 6 bases lay outside the gene matches. The CDR3 extends over 15 amino acids. The DNA of the CDR3 is TGTGCCAGCACCGAATCAGGGGGAACTAATGAAAAACTGTTTTTT. This translates into CASTESGGTNEKLFF.

This clone was seen more than once but under ten times. V is TRBV29-1 and J is TRBJ2-7, with TRBD2 matching over 7 bases. The V gene's germline CDR1 is SQVTM and CDR2 ANQGSEA. V gave up 7 bases and J gave up 6 bases; unmatched junction bases: 15. This CDR3 region has 14 residues. Here the CDR3 DNA reads TGCAGCGCTGGGGGGACTATGGATTCACCCGAGCAGTACTTC. Its translation: CSAGGTMDSPEQYF.

The rearrangement links TRBV4-1 to TRBJ1-1; a possible D gene is TRBD1 (6 bases). The V end was cut by 3 bases, the J end by 2 bases, with 16 bases between. There are 16 residues in the CDR3. The germline gives CDR1 MGHRA, CDR2 YSYEKL. The CDR3 region has the DNA TGCGCCAGCAGCCATTTAGGCAGGGGACCAAACACTGAAGCTTTCTTT. It specifies CASSHLGRGPNTEAFF.

This clone was found a few times. The chain employs TRBV6-2 or TRBV6-3 and TRBJ1-2; 7 bases map to TRBD1. The length of the CDR3 is 16 residues. The germline gives CDR1 MNHEY, CDR2 SVGEGT. V lost 2 bases to trimming and J lost 2 bases; unmatched junction nucleotides: 8. The CDR3 is CASSYGRTGGNYGYTF. As DNA, the CDR3 is TGTGCCAGCAGTTACGGGCGGACAGGAGGGAACTATGGCTACACCTTC.

This clone has a handful of counts. The CDR3 reads CASSPAVDTEAFF. The CDR3 coding sequence is TGTGCCAGCTCACCCGCGGTGGACACTGAAGCTTTCTTT. This chain connects TRBV18 to TRBJ1-1; D remains unclear. Germline CDR1 reads KGHSH; CDR2 reads LQKENI. With 3 bases removed from V and 3 bases from J, the gap between germline ends came to 8 bases. The CDR3 covers 13 residues. The variable domain in full, with the rest retrieved from reference TRBV18 and TRBJ1-1, is NAGVMQNPRHLVRRRGQEARLRCSPMKGHSHVYWYRQLPEEGLKFMVYLQKENIIDESGMPKERFSAEFPKEGPSILRIQQVVRGDSAAYFCASSPAVDTEAFFGQGTRLTVV.

This clone was found once. The chain combines TRBV28 with TRBJ1-3; D is undetermined. Between the trimmed V and J ends, which lost 5 bases and 0 bases, there was a span of 8 bases. The germline CDR1 and CDR2 sequences are MDHEN and SYDVKM. The CDR3 is made up of 14 amino acids. The CDR3 coding sequence is TGTGCCAGCAGTAAAGAGCTCTCTGGAAACACCATATATTTT. Its translation is CASSKELSGNTIYF.

The chain has TRBV7-9 and TRBJ1-5; no clear D gene. Germline V lookup: CDR1 SEHNR, CDR2 FQNEAQ (reference sequence). The CDR3 is 14 amino acids. The ends were cut back, 1 base at V and 6 bases at J, with 10 bases in the middle. CDR3: CASSLDPEGQPQHF. CDR3 coding DNA: TGTGCCAGCAGCTTAGACCCTGAGGGTCAGCCCCAGCATTTT. The entire variable domain, with the rest obtained from reference TRBV7-9 and TRBJ1-5, is as follows: DTGVSQNPRHKITKRGQNVTFRCDPISEHNRLYWYRQTLGQGPEFLTYFQNEAQLEKSRLLSDRFSAERPKGSFSTLEIQRTEQGDSAMYLCASSLDPEGQPQHFGDGTRLSIL.

This clone was seen a handful of times. The V gene is TRBV6-6, the J gene TRBJ2-1, with D tentatively TRBD2 (6 bases). CDR3 length: 13 residues. V lost 8 bases and J lost 8, with 16 bases in between. CDR1 is MNHNY, CDR2 SVGAGI, per germline (reference sequence). CDR3 in DNA: TGTGCCAGCCATTCTGGGGAGGCAGATGAGCAGTTCTTC. Encoded protein: CASHSGEADEQFF.

This sequence joins TRBV7-2 and TRBJ2-7; 7 bases are a match to TRBD2. The CDR3 spans 15 residues. The V gene end was trimmed by 8 bases and the J gene end by 0 bases; junction bases not matched to a gene: 10. From germline, CDR1 is SGHTA and CDR2 FQGNSA. As DNA, the CDR3 is TGTGCCAGCGGCCCCCTAAGCGGGGTCTCCTACGAGCAGTACTTC. This encodes CASGPLSGVSYEQYF.

This clone has just one count. The chain combines TRBV6-2 or TRBV6-3 with TRBJ1-1; weak D call: TRBD1 (5 bases). The V gene's germline CDR1 is MNHEY and CDR2 SVGEGT. Trimming took 6 bases from V and 10 from J, leaving 15 bases between them. CDR3 length: 12 amino acids. The CDR3 DNA is TGTGCCAGCAGCCTAGACAGATTTTCAGCTTTCTTT. Amino acid sequence: CASSLDRFSAFF.

This sequence joins TRBV9 and TRBJ2-5, with a possible D match to TRBD2 (5 bases). Germline assignment: CDR1 SGDLS and CDR2 YYNGEE. Trimming stripped 0 bases from V and 7 bases from J, with 16 bases between. CDR3 length equals 15 residues. The CDR3 region is CASSVATTGSGTQYF. CDR3 nucleotides: TGTGCCAGCAGCGTAGCTACTACGGGCAGCGGGACCCAGTACTTC. The full variable domain, rest sourced from reference TRBV9 and TRBJ2-5, is DSGVTQTPKHLITATGQRVTLRCSPRSGDLSVYWYQQSLDQGLQFLIQYYNGEERAKGNILERFSAQQFPDLHSELNLSSLELGDSALYFCASSVATTGSGTQYFGPGTRLLVL.

J is TRBJ2-1 and V is TRBV7-3, with a tentative D call TRBD1 (5 bases). Germline CDR1 and CDR2: SGHTA and FQGTGA. There are 15 residues in the CDR3. Trimming removed 7 bases from V and 6 bases from J, with 19 bases in between. The CDR3 spells CASKDGRGFVNEQFF. The DNA of the CDR3 is TGTGCCAGCAAGGACGGAAGGGGATTTGTCAATGAGCAGTTCTTC.

V usage is TRBV5-1 and J usage is TRBJ2-7; 7 bases line up with TRBD2. The CDR3 has 14 amino acids. Germline CDR1 SGHRS, CDR2 YFSETQ. V gave up 4 bases and J gave up 2 bases; unmatched junction bases: 6. The CDR3 reads CASSPSGSPYEQYF. The CDR3 DNA is TGCGCCAGCAGCCCTAGCGGAAGTCCCTACGAGCAGTACTTC. Filled out from reference TRBV5-1 and TRBJ2-7, the complete variable domain reads KAGVTQTPRYLIKTRGQQVTLSCSPISGHRSVSWYQQTPGQGLQFLFEYFSETQRNKGNFPGRFSGRQFSNSRSEMNVSTLELGDSALYLCASSPSGSPYEQYFGPGTRLTVT.

Details on this clone: Other DNA sequences in the sample encode the same CDR3. This chain connects TRBV28 to TRBJ2-7; the D gene is possibly TRBD2 (5 bases). The CDR3 is 11 amino acids. Germline-derived CDR1 and CDR2 are MDHEN and SYDVKM. Trimming took 6 bases from V and 6 from J, leaving 9 bases between them. The CDR3 DNA reads TGTGCCAGCAGCTCTCGGGGCGAGCAGTACTTC. Translated, it gives CASSSRGEQYF. Full variable domain (remainder filled in from reference TRBV28 and TRBJ2-7): DVKVTQSSRYLVKRTGEKVFLECVQDMDHENMFWYRQDPGLGLRLIYFSYDVKMKEKGDIPEGYSVSREKKERFSLILESASTNQTSMYLCASSSRGEQYFGPGTRLTVT.

The V gene is TRBV5-6, the J gene TRBJ1-2; TRBD1 matches 9 bases. Trimming cost V 4 bases and J 8 bases; bases outside gene matches: 6. CDR1 is SGHDT, CDR2 YYEEEE, per germline. The CDR3 is 13 residues long. For the CDR3, the DNA is TGTGCCAGCAGCCGGGGACAGGGCGACGGCTACACCTTC. This encodes CASSRGQGDGYTF.

This chain links TRBV4-3 with TRBJ1-2; D remains unclear. Germline V gene sequence: CDR1 LGHNA, CDR2 YSLEER. V shed 1 base and J shed 7 bases, with 25 bases lying between them. This CDR3 region has 18 residues. The CDR3 loop reads CASSQGVSQTSGGAGYTF. CDR3 nucleotides: TGCGCCAGCAGCCAAGGCGTCAGCCAAACATCGGGAGGCGCTGGCTACACCTTC.

The chain combines TRBV4-2 with TRBJ1-2; D remains unclear. Looked up from germline, CDR1 is LGHNA and CDR2 is YNFKEQ. The V and J ends lost 0 bases and 5 bases respectively, with 19 bases between them. This CDR3 is built from 17 residues. The CDR3 loop is CASSQERAVAAGYGYTF. CDR3 coding DNA: TGTGCCAGCAGCCAAGAGAGGGCAGTCGCTGCCGGGTATGGCTACACCTTC.

The rearrangement joins TRBV15 to TRBJ2-3; 9 bases align to TRBD2. V lost 4 bases to trimming and J lost 4 bases; unmatched junction nucleotides: 9. Per germline, CDR1 LNHNV and CDR2 YYDKDF (reference sequence). The length of the CDR3 is 16 residues. CDR3 amino acids: CATSTHGVAGADTQYF. In DNA form, the CDR3 reads TGTGCCACCAGCACCCACGGGGTAGCGGGGGCAGATACGCAGTATTTT.

This clone was seen a few times. The V call is TRBV18, the J call TRBJ2-1; perhaps TRBD1 as D (6 bases). The germline CDR1 and CDR2 sequences are KGHSH and LQKENI. CDR3 size: 15 residues. Trimming left V 3 bases short and J 6 bases short, with 15 bases between. The CDR3 DNA follows: TGTGCCAGCTCACCTTCAGCCAGGGGTAGCAATGAGCAGTTCTTC. Translation: CASSPSARGSNEQFF.

The rearrangement links TRBV5-5 to TRBJ2-1; 11 nucleotides agree with TRBD2. This CDR3 has 16 amino acids. V shed 4 bases, J shed 0 bases, and the junction held 3 bases outside the gene matches. Per the germline V gene, CDR1 is SGHKS and CDR2 is YYEKEE (reference sequence). The CDR3 DNA is TGTGCCAGCAGCGAAACTAGCGGGAGCTCCTACAATGAGCAGTTCTTC. Its protein product is CASSETSGSSYNEQFF. Full variable domain (remainder filled in from reference TRBV5-5 and TRBJ2-1): DAGVTQSPTHLIKTRGQQVTLRCSPISGHKSVSWYQQVLGQGPQFIFQYYEKEERGRGNFPDRFSARQFPNYSSELNVNALLLGDSALYLCASSETSGSSYNEQFFGPGTRLTVL.

This clone appeared a few times. V usage is TRBV7-3 and J usage is TRBJ2-7; 7 nucleotides line up with TRBD2. The CDR3 length is 13 residues. The germline V gene encodes CDR1 SGHTA and CDR2 FQGTGA. With V trimmed by 6 bases and J by 7 bases, 9 bases remained unmatched. CDR3 nucleotides: TGTGCCAGCAGTCACGGCGGGAGCGGTGAGCAGTACTTC. The encoded protein is CASSHGGSGEQYF.

J is TRBJ2-1 and V is TRBV7-3, with unresolved D. Germline V gene lookup returns CDR1 SGHTA and CDR2 FQGTGA. The CDR3 spans 13 residues. The V end was cut by 2 bases, the J end by 4 bases, with 6 bases between. CDR3 in amino acids: CASSLGRYNEQFF. The CDR3 nucleotides are TGTGCCAGCAGCTTAGGTAGATACAATGAGCAGTTCTTC.

The chain links TRBV18 to TRBJ1-1, with 9 nucleotides matching TRBD1. V was clipped by 3 bases and J by 7 bases; unmatched bases: 9. The CDR3 covers 15 residues. Germline CDR1 is KGHSH and CDR2 is LQKENI. The CDR3 loop reads CASSPTPDRGGEAFF. The CDR3 nucleotides read TGTGCCAGCTCACCCACACCGGACAGGGGAGGTGAAGCTTTCTTT.

This clone has more than one count but fewer than ten. The rearrangement joins TRBV3-1 (or the pseudogene TRBV3-2) to TRBJ2-7; 9 bases map to TRBD1. V shed 8 bases and J 2 bases; nucleotides not matched to a gene: 10. Germline CDR1 is LGHDT and CDR2 is YNNKEL (reference sequence). This CDR3 is built from 15 residues. The CDR3 DNA follows: TGTGCCAGCTCCCTTTATAGGGACAGGGCCTACGAGCAGTACTTC. It yields the protein CASSLYRDRAYEQYF.

This clone occurred once. The rearrangement links TRBV7-3 to TRBJ2-1, with D perhaps TRBD1 (5 bases). The V gene's germline CDR1 is SGHTA and CDR2 FQGTGA. CDR3 size: 17 residues. V gave up 2 bases and J gave up 6 bases, with 20 bases separating them. CDR3 nucleotides: TGTGCCAGCAGCTTATTCCCCGACGGACAAAAGGGCAATGAGCAGTTCTTC. Translation: CASSLFPDGQKGNEQFF.

Written as DNA, the CDR3 is TGCGCCAGCAGCTTGTGGGCGTACAATGAGCAGTTCTTC. This sequence encodes CASSLWAYNEQFF. This sequence joins TRBV5-1 and TRBJ2-1; D uncertain. The germline V gene has CDR1 SGHRS and CDR2 YFSETQ. The CDR3 consists of 13 residues. The germline V and J ends were trimmed by 1 base and 4 bases, with 6 bases remaining between them.